The source of this T cell receptor (beta chain) is a study of blood T cell repertoires in COVID-19. Whole-study context: Italy, Spain and the United States were the sources of the convalescent and acute COVID-19 samples. T cells, B-cell-depleted T cells, or PBMCs supplied cDNA or gDNA.

As handled by the study authors: Estimated nucleated cell counts came from reference gene primer amplification. Clones were sequenced by immunoSEQ multiplex PCR, and TCRdb holds only the in-frame ones, with some missing. V and J calls and clone size follow that table, whereas D and trimming were derived from the DNA. The data show 70,000 to 95,000 clones, with 80% to 85% seen just once and approximately 1.9% held by the top ten. V lost 5 bases to trimming and J lost 7 bases, with 23 bases between them. This CDR3 spans 17 amino acids. Germline V gene sequence: CDR1 MNHEY, CDR2 SMNVEV (reference sequence).

The TCR sequence derives from a woman aged 55-69 years with acute or convalescent COVID-19. Sample: peripheral blood. The chain has TRBV27 and TRBJ1-4, with D possibly TRBD1 on 5 matching bases. This CDR3 is CASSGGSQFAYGEKLFF. In DNA, the CDR3 is TGTGCCAGCAGTGGGGGGTCCCAGTTCGCATACGGTGAAAAACTGTTTTTT.